This T cell receptor (beta chain) is drawn from a study of technical replicates of blood from a handful of donors. The CDR3 extends over 16 amino acids. Germline CDR1 is SGHVS and CDR2 is FNYEAQ. The V gene lost 5 bases and the J gene lost 3 bases, with 17 bases spanning the gap. This clone was detected once. Sequencing used immunoSEQ multiplex PCR; TCRdb keeps in-frame clones, though not all of them. The sample includes roughly 62,000 clones, over 85% of them seen just once. Material: PBMCs. This sequence joins TRBV7-6 and TRBJ2-1; no firm D call. This receptor was taken from a human donor in good health. Some clones in this sample may be carry-over from other donors' samples. In nucleotides, the CDR3 is TGTGCCAGCAGCCAATCAGGTCGTCAAAGCTACAATGAGCAGTTCTTC. This sequence encodes CASSQSGRQSYNEQFF.